The rows below give T cell receptor beta chains drawn from one sample of a study of cytomegalovirus exposure and HLA in healthy donors. Sequencing used immunoSEQ multiplex PCR; TCRdb keeps in-frame clones, though not all of them. The sample consists of approximately 150,000 clones, roughly 82% of them appearing once. The sample comprised PBMCs. Receptors were obtained from a woman aged 25-40 years in good health and CMV-seronegative. CDR3s include the opening cysteine and the closing phenylalanine or tryptophan. A D gene is named only where the DNA matches it firmly. Where a row states a size, it is once, few, many or the class of an expanded clone; other rows omit it.

abundance,j_gene,v_gene,d_gene,CDR3nt,CDR3aa
NA,TRBJ2-2,TRBV13,NA,TGTGCCAGCAGCTTAAGACGGGGCACCGGGGAGCTGTTTTTT,CASSLRRGTGELFF
NA,TRBJ1-2,TRBV28,TRBD1,TGTGCCAGCAGTTCCCTAGGGGGCGCAGGGACCTCAGGGTCCAACTATGGCTACCCCTTC,CASSSLGGAGTSGSNYGYPF
NA,TRBJ2-7,TRBV18,TRBD2,TGTGCCAGCTCGGGCGGGAGTACCTACGAGCAGTACTTC,CASSGGSTYEQYF
NA,TRBJ2-7,TRBV25-1,TRBD1,TGTGCCAGCAGAGGACAGGGGACTGACGAGCAGTACTTC,CASRGQGTDEQYF
NA,TRBJ2-7,TRBV9,TRBD1,TGTGCCAGCAGGGTTATATACCTACACAGGGGGCGAGCGAAGTACGAGCAGTACTTC,CASRVIYLHRGRAKYEQYF
NA,TRBJ2-5,TRBV13,TRBD1,TGTGCCAGCAGCTTACAGGGGGCGGGATTCCAAGAGACCCAGTACTTC,CASSLQGAGFQETQYF
few,TRBJ1-1,TRBV5-1,TRBD1,TGCGCCAGCAGCCCCGGGGGACAGGGGGCTTCATTGACTGAAGCTTTCTTT,CASSPGGQGASLTEAFF
NA,TRBJ1-6,TRBV7-9,NA,TGTGCCAGCAGCTTAGAAGGTCTGGGGCGGCATTCACCCCTCCACTTT,CASSLEGLGRHSPLHF
NA,TRBJ2-5,TRBV5-1,TRBD1,TGCGCCAGCAGCGGGGGACAGGGGGGAGTCCAAGAGACCCAGTACTTC,CASSGGQGGVQETQYF
NA,TRBJ2-7,TRBV7-6,TRBD2,TGTGCCAGCAGCTTAGGACTAGCGGTAAGGCCCTACGAGCAGTACTTC,CASSLGLAVRPYEQYF
NA,TRBJ1-6,TRBV5-1,TRBD1,TGCGCCAGCAGTCGAGGACAGGTCCTTTCACCCCTCCACTTT,CASSRGQVLSPLHF
NA,TRBJ2-1,TRBV11-2,NA,TGTGCCAGCAGCTTGGGCCCTAATTTGGGCAATGAGCAGTTCTTC,CASSLGPNLGNEQFF
few,TRBJ2-1,TRBV5-5,NA,TGTGCCAGCAGCTTGGGTCAGGCTCTCGAGCAGTTCTTC,CASSLGQALEQFF
few,TRBJ2-7,TRBV14,TRBD1,TGTGCCAGCAGCCAAGAATTTGGGACAGTCCTCGAGCAGTACTTC,CASSQEFGTVLEQYF
NA,TRBJ2-7,TRBV7-2,TRBD2,TGTGCCAGCAGCTTAATGAGGGAGGGCTACGAGCAGTACTTC,CASSLMREGYEQYF
NA,TRBJ1-1,TRBV19,TRBD1,TGTGCCAGTACCTATACAGGGGCGAACACTGAAGCTTTCTTT,CASTYTGANTEAFF
once,TRBJ2-7,TRBV5-1,TRBD1,TGCGCCAGCAGCCCTATGGGACAGGGGATAAAGTACGAGCAGTACTTC,CASSPMGQGIKYEQYF
NA,TRBJ2-7,TRBV19,NA,TGTGCCAGTAGGTCGGGAGCCTACGAGCAGTACTTC,CASRSGAYEQYF
NA,TRBJ2-4,TRBV30,TRBD2,TGTGCCTGGAGTATTAGCGGGAGAAACATTCAGTACTTC,CAWSISGRNIQYF
NA,TRBJ2-1,TRBV7-9,NA,TGTGCCAGCAGCCCAGGGGGGGTAGCGGGGCCCTCTAGGTGGTTCTTC,CASSPGGVAGPSRWFF
NA,TRBJ1-1,TRBV6-1,NA,TGTGCCACCTTGTGGGCGGGGGGCACTGAAGCTTTCTTT,CATLWAGGTEAFF
NA,TRBJ2-1,TRBV27,TRBD2,TGTGCCAGCAGTTCAGGACTAGCGGGAGCAAACAATGAGCAGTTCTTC,CASSSGLAGANNEQFF
NA,TRBJ1-2,TRBV15,NA,TGTGCCACCAGCAGGGGGGGGGAGGGAGGCTATGGCTACACCTTC,CATSRGGEGGYGYTF
NA,TRBJ2-1,TRBV5-1,TRBD2,TGCGCCAGCAGCCGACTAGCGACCTCCTACAATGAGCAGTTCTTC,CASSRLATSYNEQFF
few,TRBJ2-5,TRBV28,TRBD2,TGTGCCAGCAGTACACCCTCTAGCGGGAGGTACCAAGAGACCCAGTACTTC,CASSTPSSGRYQETQYF
few,TRBJ1-2,TRBV30,TRBD1,TGTGCCTTTAGGGGACAGGGACCCTATGGCTACACCTTC,CAFRGQGPYGYTF
once,TRBJ1-1,TRBV9,NA,TGTGCCAGCAGCGTAGAAGGAGGGTCCGTCACTGAAGCTTTCTTT,CASSVEGGSVTEAFF
few,TRBJ2-1,TRBV27,NA,TGTGCCAGCAGTTTCGAGGGTATAGGTTACAATGAGCAGTTCTTC,CASSFEGIGYNEQFF
NA,TRBJ1-2,TRBV19,NA,TGTGCCAGTAGTATAACTTATACAGGGAACGGAGGCTACACCTTC,CASSITYTGNGGYTF
NA,TRBJ2-1,TRBV7-3,TRBD2,TGTGCCAGCAGCTCTAGGACTAGAGGCAATGAGCAGTTCTTC,CASSSRTRGNEQFF
NA,TRBJ1-1,TRBV15,TRBD1,TGTGCCACCAGCAGAGGGTTATGGACAGGGAGAGAGAACACTGAAGCTTTCTTT,CATSRGLWTGRENTEAFF
NA,TRBJ1-1,TRBV13,NA,TGTGCCAGCAGAGAAACGGGGGGATCGGCTTTCTTT,CASRETGGSAFF
NA,TRBJ2-7,TRBV6-1,NA,TGTGCCAGCAGTGAAGGGGCAGGGGTTATCTACGAGCAGTACTTC,CASSEGAGVIYEQYF
NA,TRBJ1-5,TRBV6-6,NA,TGTGCCAGCACCCCAAGACATAGCAATCAGCCCCAGCATTTT,CASTPRHSNQPQHF
few,TRBJ1-1,TRBV5-1,NA,TGCGCCAGCAGCTGGGGGGGGGCCTGTGAAGCTTTCTTT,CASSWGGACEAFF
NA,TRBJ2-3,TRBV6-1,TRBD1,TGTGCCAGCAGTGAGAGAACGGACAGGGGTGGAGATACGCAGTATTTT,CASSERTDRGGDTQYF
NA,TRBJ1-1,TRBV5-4,NA,TGTGCCAGCAGCTTGGCCAAGGGAGGGAATATGATGAACACTGAAGCTTTCTTT,CASSLAKGGNMMNTEAFF
NA,TRBJ2-5,TRBV6-5,TRBD2,TGTGCCAGCAGTGAGTTAGCGGGAGTTGAGACCCAGTACTTC,CASSELAGVETQYF
NA,TRBJ1-5,TRBV19,NA,TGTGCCAGTACCTGGGGGCAGGGTTGGGGCAATCAGCCCCAGCATTTT,CASTWGQGWGNQPQHF
NA,TRBJ2-1,TRBV4-3,TRBD1,TGCGCCAGCAGCCAGGATCCCTCTAGGACAGGGGTTTGGAATGAGCAGTTCTTC,CASSQDPSRTGVWNEQFF
NA,TRBJ2-1,TRBV6-1,NA,TGTGCCAGCAGTGAAGACAGTAGTGAGCAGTTCTTC,CASSEDSSEQFF
NA,TRBJ2-2,TRBV19,NA,TGTGCCAGTAGTAGACTCGCGAACACCGGGGAGCTGTTTTTT,CASSRLANTGELFF
NA,TRBJ2-5,TRBV19,TRBD2,TGTGCCAGTAGTATAACCGGGAGGTCCCGACGAGAGACCCAGTACTTC,CASSITGRSRRETQYF
NA,TRBJ2-7,TRBV9,TRBD2,TGTGCCAGCAGCGTAGAGCTTTCCACTAGCGGGAGGGCCTACGAGCAGTACTTC,CASSVELSTSGRAYEQYF
NA,TRBJ1-4,TRBV5-1,TRBD1,TGCGCCAGCAGCACCTCCGGGACAGCTAATGAAAAACTGTTTTTT,CASSTSGTANEKLFF
NA,TRBJ2-2,TRBV5-1,TRBD1,TGCGCCAGCAGCGCGGGACAGGGACCGAACACCGGGGAGCTGTTTTTT,CASSAGQGPNTGELFF
NA,TRBJ2-7,TRBV6-5,TRBD2,TGTGCCAGCAGTAGTCTAGCGGGGGACGCGTACGAGCAGTACTTC,CASSSLAGDAYEQYF
NA,TRBJ1-2,TRBV9,NA,TGTGCCAGCAGCGAGGCAGTCGGAGGGGCTCGGGGTGGCTACACCTTC,CASSEAVGGARGGYTF
NA,TRBJ1-2,TRBV28,NA,TGTGCCAGCAGTTTCTTATATCGAAAGGGAGGGGGTTACTATGGCTACACCTTC,CASSFLYRKGGGYYGYTF
NA,TRBJ1-2,TRBV5-1,NA,TGCGCCAGCAGCTACCGGGATAACTATGGCTACACCTTC,CASSYRDNYGYTF
NA,TRBJ1-5,TRBV19,TRBD1,TGTGCCAGTCACATACACAGGGGAGACCAGGCGTATAGCAATCAGCCCCAGCATTTT,CASHIHRGDQAYSNQPQHF